This entry is about one TCR beta chain. Antigen unknown. The data were obtained in a study of CD4+ T cells in melanoma. Notes on the study in general: A reported correlation linked neoantigen-specific CD4+ T cells to CD8+, macrophage and B cell function. Diverse differentiation states were reported for melanoma neoantigen-specific CD4+ T cells.

The germline gives CDR1 SGHDN, CDR2 FVKESK. CDR3 length: 15 residues. Between the trimmed V and J ends, which lost 1 base and 4 bases, there was a span of 13 bases. Profiled with immunoSEQ multiplex PCR; TCRdb holds only in-frame clones, not every one. The sample records some 120,000 clones, 80% to 95% being singletons. The clonotype was recovered from a human donor with melanoma. The gene calls are TRBV14 and TRBJ1-2, with D perhaps TRBD1 (6 bases). The sample taken for sequencing was peripheral blood. This CDR3 reads CASSQAQGSPYGYTF. Here the CDR3 DNA reads TGTGCCAGCAGCCAAGCCCAGGGGAGTCCCTATGGCTACACCTTC.